Listed below are T cell receptor beta chains from one sample, sequenced in a study of breast tumors, draining lymph nodes, adjacent tissues. TCRdb fed the multiplex PCR reads into MiXCR, producing one record per CDR3 protein. The data hold more than 20,000 distinct CDR3 sequences, with roughly 20% observed a single time. Specimen: breast tumor tissue. The receptors originated from a female donor with breast cancer. Some clones in this sample may be carry-over from other donors' samples. Both conserved end residues are part of each CDR3. The D gene is left open where the match is weak. Rows may omit the clone size; those that give it use once, few, many or a size class.

V gene: TRBV9
D gene: TRBD2
J gene: TRBJ2-3
clone size: -
CDR3 protein: CASSPRGLAGPYTQYF
CDR3 DNA: TGTGCCAGCAGCCCCCGGGGACTAGCGGGACCTTATACGCAGTATTTT

V gene: TRBV28
D gene: -
J gene: TRBJ1-3
clone size: -
CDR3 protein: CASTDRRSGDTIYF
CDR3 DNA: TGTGCCAGCACCGACAGACGCTCTGGAGACACCATATATTTT

V gene: TRBV6-1
D gene: -
J gene: TRBJ1-6
clone size: many
CDR3 protein: CASSENQQGWAPLHF
CDR3 DNA: TGTGCCAGCAGTGAGAACCAACAGGGTTGGGCACCCCTCCACTTT

V gene: TRBV28
D gene: -
J gene: TRBJ2-1
clone size: few
CDR3 protein: CASSLELEGEFF
CDR3 DNA: TGTGCCAGCAGTTTGGAACTAGAGGGGGAGTTCTTC

V gene: TRBV18
D gene: -
J gene: TRBJ2-7
clone size: -
CDR3 protein: CASSPRRMAYEQYF
CDR3 DNA: TGTGCCAGCTCCCCTCGGAGAATGGCCTACGAGCAGTACTTC

V gene: TRBV7-3
D gene: -
J gene: TRBJ1-4
clone size: -
CDR3 protein: CASQGRTNEKLFF
CDR3 DNA: TGTGCCAGTCAGGGGAGAACTAATGAAAAACTGTTTTTT

V gene: TRBV11-2
D gene: TRBD2
J gene: TRBJ2-5
clone size: many
CDR3 protein: CASSRLAGGWRETQYF
CDR3 DNA: TGTGCCAGCAGCCGTTTAGCGGGAGGATGGAGAGAGACCCAGTACTTC

V gene: TRBV6-6
D gene: -
J gene: TRBJ2-1
clone size: many
CDR3 protein: CASSYEGRGGDEQFF
CDR3 DNA: TGTGCCAGCAGTTACGAGGGCAGGGGAGGGGATGAGCAGTTCTTC

V gene: TRBV6-1
D gene: TRBD1
J gene: TRBJ2-2
clone size: many
CDR3 protein: CASRDRSNTGELFF
CDR3 DNA: TGTGCCAGCAGGGACAGGTCCAACACCGGGGAGCTGTTTTTT

V gene: TRBV2
D gene: -
J gene: TRBJ1-5
clone size: many
CDR3 protein: CASSPRMGSNQPQHF
CDR3 DNA: TGTGCCAGCAGTCCCCGAATGGGCAGTAATCAGCCCCAGCATTTT

V gene: TRBV5-6
D gene: -
J gene: TRBJ2-7
clone size: many
CDR3 protein: CASSLDDGTYEQYF
CDR3 DNA: TGTGCCAGCAGCTTGGATGACGGAACCTACGAGCAGTACTTC

V gene: TRBV5-4
D gene: -
J gene: TRBJ1-2
clone size: many
CDR3 protein: CASSLYSAGYTF
CDR3 DNA: TGTGCCAGCAGCTTATACAGCGCCGGCTACACCTTC

V gene: TRBV7-9
D gene: TRBD1
J gene: TRBJ2-7
clone size: many
CDR3 protein: CASSHRDRNYEQYF
CDR3 DNA: TGTGCCAGCAGCCACAGGGACAGGAACTACGAGCAGTACTTC

V gene: TRBV10-3
D gene: -
J gene: TRBJ1-2
clone size: many
CDR3 protein: CATEDAVRTNGYTF
CDR3 DNA: TGTGCCACCGAGGACGCCGTCCGGACGAATGGCTACACCTTC

V gene: TRBV15
D gene: TRBD1
J gene: TRBJ1-4
clone size: many
CDR3 protein: CATSRPGRTGGKLFF
CDR3 DNA: TGTGCCACCAGCAGACCTGGGAGAACAGGGGGAAAACTGTTTTTT

V gene: TRBV2
D gene: -
J gene: TRBJ2-1
clone size: many
CDR3 protein: CASSGRVRSYNEQFF
CDR3 DNA: TGTGCCAGCAGTGGTCGAGTCCGCTCCTACAATGAGCAGTTCTTC

V gene: TRBV20-1
D gene: TRBD2
J gene: TRBJ2-7
clone size: many
CDR3 protein: CSARALAGVAEVGIEQYF
CDR3 DNA: TGCAGTGCTAGGGCGTTAGCGGGAGTAGCGGAGGTAGGAATCGAGCAGTACTTC

V gene: TRBV6-2/TRBV6-3
D gene: TRBD2
J gene: TRBJ2-7
clone size: many
CDR3 protein: CASTDRTSGYEQYF
CDR3 DNA: TGTGCCAGCACCGACCGGACTAGCGGTTACGAGCAGTACTTC

V gene: TRBV20-1
D gene: -
J gene: TRBJ2-5
clone size: -
CDR3 protein: CSQRAGTQQETQYF
CDR3 DNA: TGCAGCCAAAGGGCAGGGACGCAACAAGAGACCCAGTACTTC

V gene: TRBV20-1
D gene: -
J gene: TRBJ2-3
clone size: many
CDR3 protein: CSAQEDTDTQYF
CDR3 DNA: TGCAGTGCCCAGGAGGACACAGATACGCAGTATTTT

V gene: TRBV6-5
D gene: TRBD2
J gene: TRBJ2-1
clone size: many
CDR3 protein: CASSPLAGVNEQFF
CDR3 DNA: TGTGCCAGCAGCCCACTAGCGGGAGTGAATGAGCAGTTCTTC

V gene: TRBV6-5
D gene: -
J gene: TRBJ2-3
clone size: many
CDR3 protein: CASSKQRTDTQYF
CDR3 DNA: TGTGCCAGCAGTAAACAACGCACAGATACGCAGTATTTT

V gene: TRBV20-1
D gene: TRBD2
J gene: TRBJ2-1
clone size: many
CDR3 protein: CSAPDSGRAVFDNEQFF
CDR3 DNA: TGCAGTGCTCCGGACAGCGGGAGGGCCGTTTTTGACAATGAGCAGTTCTTC

V gene: TRBV6-1
D gene: TRBD2
J gene: TRBJ2-5
clone size: many
CDR3 protein: CASTPSPPPTSGSWETQYF
CDR3 DNA: TGTGCCAGCACCCCATCGCCCCCTCCGACTAGCGGGAGCTGGGAGACCCAGTACTTC